The rows below give T cell receptor beta chains drawn from one sample of a study of identical twins. TCRdb analysed the 5' RACE reads with MiXCR anew, one entry per CDR3 protein. The sample records a few hundred thousand distinct CDR3 sequences, nearly 10% being singletons. This sample also belongs to another study, concerning yellow fever vaccine responses in identical twins.

The sample taken for sequencing was PBMCs. Receptors originate from a woman younger than 30 in good health. The CDR3 runs from the conserved cysteine through the conserved F or W. D genes are given only for firm matches. Clone size is stated in some rows and not others, as once, few, many or a class when expanded.

CDR3aa,CDR3nt,abundance,j_gene,d_gene,v_gene
CATSSDRVQRETQYF,TGTGCCACCAGCAGCGACAGGGTACAACGAGAGACCCAGTACTTC,few,TRBJ2-5,TRBD1,TRBV15
CASTVQGNQPQHF,TGTGCCAGCACCGTTCAGGGTAATCAGCCCCAGCATTTT,few,TRBJ1-5,-,TRBV28
CASSLFYTEAFF,TGTGCCAGCAGCCTATTTTATACTGAAGCTTTCTTT,many,TRBJ1-1,-,TRBV7-2
CASSQVLGLAGAGELFF,TGTGCCAGCAGCCAAGTTCTGGGACTAGCGGGAGCCGGGGAGCTGTTTTTT,-,TRBJ2-2,TRBD2,TRBV3-1
CATSGEAEKLFF,TGTGCCACCAGTGGGGAGGCGGAAAAACTGTTTTTT,few,TRBJ1-4,-,TRBV24-1
CASSQVRYQETQYF,TGTGCCAGCAGCCAGGTCAGGTACCAAGAGACCCAGTACTTC,many,TRBJ2-5,-,TRBV3-1
CASSRDLGQETQYF,TGTGCCAGCAGCCGGGACCTAGGTCAAGAGACCCAGTACTTC,few,TRBJ2-5,-,TRBV5-5
CATSPSAGVRADTQYF,TGTGCCACCAGTCCCAGTGCAGGGGTGCGCGCAGATACGCAGTATTTT,-,TRBJ2-3,-,TRBV24-1
CSVELAGDYEQYF,TGCAGCGTGGAACTAGCGGGGGACTACGAGCAGTACTTC,-,TRBJ2-7,TRBD2,TRBV29-1
CASSPRRDRGWASSYNEQFF,TGTGCCAGCTCACCACGCAGAGACAGGGGTTGGGCGAGCTCCTACAATGAGCAGTTCTTC,-,TRBJ2-1,TRBD1,TRBV18
CSATWTVNTGELFF,TGCAGTGCTACCTGGACGGTTAACACCGGGGAGCTGTTTTTT,many,TRBJ2-2,-,TRBV20-1
CATSRDGNEQFF,TGTGCCACCAGCAGAGATGGAAATGAGCAGTTCTTC,few,TRBJ2-1,-,TRBV15
CASSPRSSGQALWGYGYTF,TGTGCCAGCAGCCCACGATCCTCGGGACAGGCCCTTTGGGGCTATGGCTACACCTTC,-,TRBJ1-2,TRBD1,TRBV11-2
CASSESRVEQFF,TGTGCCAGCAGTGAATCTAGGGTCGAGCAGTTCTTC,few,TRBJ2-1,-,TRBV2